This TCR beta chain was observed in a study of B cell selection in AIRE deficiency. This clone was seen a single time. Regulatory T cells were sorted as CD4+CD25hiCD127low/negative. Per the study methods: Treg pools: some 5x10^4 distinct patient, 9.56x10^4 donor TCRbeta sequences. This table comes from immunoSEQ multiplex PCR, and its TCRdb copy is limited to in-frame clones, with some not included. D and trimming were read from the DNA, whereas the V and J calls and clone size are those reported in that table. The profile shows some 21,000 clones, less than 95% of them singletons. Sample: Tregs sorted from PBMCs. The clonotype comes from a human donor with AIRE deficiency.

The CDR3 is CASSARTGAQEAFF. DNA for the CDR3: TGTGCCAGCAGTGCCAGGACAGGGGCCCAAGAAGCTTTCTTT. The rearrangement joins TRBV28 to TRBJ1-1; 9 bases are a match to TRBD1. With 5 bases clipped from V and 8 bases from J, the junction kept 9 bases outside the gene matches. The CDR3 has 14 amino acids. CDR1 and CDR2 (germline): MDHEN, SYDVKM.